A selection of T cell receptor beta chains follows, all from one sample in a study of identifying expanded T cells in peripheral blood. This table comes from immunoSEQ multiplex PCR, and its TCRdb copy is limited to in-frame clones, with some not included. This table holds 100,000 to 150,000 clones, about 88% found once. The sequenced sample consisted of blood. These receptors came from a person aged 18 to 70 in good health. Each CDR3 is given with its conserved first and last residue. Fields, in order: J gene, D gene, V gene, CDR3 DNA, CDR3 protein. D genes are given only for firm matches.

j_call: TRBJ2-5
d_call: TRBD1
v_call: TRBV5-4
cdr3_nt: TGTGCCAGCAGCACCGGGACAGGGGGCCGGGAGACCCAGTACTTC
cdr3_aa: CASSTGTGGRETQYF

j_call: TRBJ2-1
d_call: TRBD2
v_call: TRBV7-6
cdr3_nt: TGTGCCAGCAGCTTAGAAGCGGCGGGAGTGTTCTACAATGAGCAGTTCTTC
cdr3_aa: CASSLEAAGVFYNEQFF

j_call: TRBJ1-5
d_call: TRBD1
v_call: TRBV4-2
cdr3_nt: TGTGCCAGCAGCCAAGATCCCGGGACAGGGTCAGGTCAGCCCCAGCATTTT
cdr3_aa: CASSQDPGTGSGQPQHF

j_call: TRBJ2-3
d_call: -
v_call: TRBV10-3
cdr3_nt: TGTGCCATCTCCGGACTCTCCACCACAGATACGCAGTATTTT
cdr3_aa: CAISGLSTTDTQYF

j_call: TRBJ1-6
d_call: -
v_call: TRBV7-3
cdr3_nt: TGTGCCAGCAGCTTATCAGCAGATTCACCCCTCCACTTT
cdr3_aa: CASSLSADSPLHF

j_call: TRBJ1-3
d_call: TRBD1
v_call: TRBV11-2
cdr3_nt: TGTGCCAGCAGCTTACAGGGGGCGAATGGAAACACCATATATTTT
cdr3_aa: CASSLQGANGNTIYF

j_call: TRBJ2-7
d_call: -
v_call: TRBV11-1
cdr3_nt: TGTGCCAGCAGCTTGCGAAGGGGGATCGGAGAGCAGTACTTC
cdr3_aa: CASSLRRGIGEQYF

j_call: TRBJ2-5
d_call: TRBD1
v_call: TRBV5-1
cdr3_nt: TGCGCCAGCAGCTTGATGGGACAGGGAGGCCAAGAGACCCAGTACTTC
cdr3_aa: CASSLMGQGGQETQYF

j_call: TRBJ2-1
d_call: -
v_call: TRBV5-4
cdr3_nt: TGTGCCAGCAGCTTGACGGGGCCCTACAATGAGCAGTTCTTC
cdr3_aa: CASSLTGPYNEQFF

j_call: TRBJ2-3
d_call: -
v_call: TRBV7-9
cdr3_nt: TGTGCCAGCAGCTTAGTGCAGAGCACAGATACGCAGTATTTT
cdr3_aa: CASSLVQSTDTQYF

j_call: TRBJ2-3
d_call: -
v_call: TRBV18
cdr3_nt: TGTGCCAGCTCACCACAGCCACAGGGTTTAACAGATACGCAGTATTTT
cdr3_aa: CASSPQPQGLTDTQYF